The 15 T cell receptor beta chains listed next were all sequenced from one sample in a study of vaccination and CD4 T cells after COVID-19. Stated treatment: roughly nine-day PBMC culture with coronavirus spike peptide pools or control peptides (ViraFEST assay). The Oncomine TCR Beta short-read assay generated sequence data from the DNA of cultured CD4+ T cells. TCRdb re-derived calls from the PCR reads in MiXCR, one entry per CDR3 protein. Of over 10,000 distinct CDR3 sequences listed, around a third are singletons. No antigens are known for them. The sample taken for sequencing was CD4+ T cells from blood, cultured in vitro. Every receptor here comes from a human donor who had recovered from COVID-19.

The chain joins TRBV6-1 to TRBJ2-1; D perhaps matches TRBD2 (5 bases). V shed 6 bases and J shed 7 bases, with 13 bases lying between them. Germline values: CDR1 MNHNS, CDR2 SASEGT. The CDR3 loop spans 13 amino acids. The CDR3: CASRSVKRNEQFF. DNA for the CDR3: TGTGCCAGCAGAAGTGTAAAGCGGAATGAGCAGTTCTTC.

This clonotype was seen a handful of times. The chain has TRBV28 and TRBJ1-2; D may be TRBD1 (6 bases). CDR3 length: 15 residues. Between the trimmed V and J ends, which lost 6 bases and 4 bases, there was a span of 18 bases. CDR1 and CDR2 from the germline V gene are MDHEN and SYDVKM. CDR3 sequence (DNA): TGTGCCAGCAGAGCCACCCGCGGGGGCCCCTATGGCTACACCTTC. It codes for CASRATRGGPYGYTF.

The chain is built from TRBV28 and TRBJ1-6; TRBD1 matches 7 bases. This CDR3 contains 17 residues. J lost 7 bases, V lost 5 bases, and 14 bases had no gene match. Germline V lookup: CDR1 MDHEN, CDR2 SYDVKM. The CDR3 DNA follows: TGTGCCAGCAGTGGACCGACAGGGAGCCTTTCGAATTCACCCCTCCACTTT. Its translation is CASSGPTGSLSNSPLHF.

The CDR3 is CASSTTSLPETQYF. In DNA, the CDR3 is TGTGCCAGCAGCACCACTAGTCTCCCAGAGACCCAGTACTTC. The V gene is TRBV28, the J gene TRBJ2-5; a possible D gene is TRBD2 (5 bases). The CDR3 has 14 amino acids. Per the germline V gene, CDR1 is MDHEN and CDR2 is SYDVKM. Trimming took 6 bases from V and 4 from J, leaving 15 bases between them.

The rearrangement uses TRBV21-1 and TRBJ2-7; the table's D call of TRBD2 was not tested on the DNA. TRBV21-1 is assigned pseudogene status. This CDR3 is built from 18 residues. The CDR3 here is CASSTRRWLREGNYEQYF. Written as DNA, the CDR3 is TGTGCCAGCAGCACAAGGCGGTGGTTGCGGGAGGGCAACTACGAGCAGTACTTC.

The chain uses TRBV6-1 and TRBJ1-5; D might be TRBD1 (5 bases). The CDR3 consists of 16 residues. Trimming removed 1 base from V and 1 base from J, with 11 bases in between. Germline CDR1 is MNHNS and CDR2 is SASEGT. CDR3 sequence (DNA): TGTGCCAGCAGTGAAGTGGGGGGACTGAGCAATCAGCCCCAGCATTTT. This translates into CASSEVGGLSNQPQHF.

This clonotype appeared a single time. The chain employs TRBV27 and TRBJ2-6; TRBD2 is a possible D gene (7 bases). Trimming pared 6 bases from V and 0 bases from J, leaving 21 bases between. The CDR3 length is 19 residues. Per germline, CDR1 MNHEY and CDR2 SMNVEV (reference sequence). The CDR3 reads CASRTGWGGAYSGANVLTF. The CDR3 region has the DNA TGTGCCAGCAGGACAGGATGGGGGGGAGCCTACTCTGGGGCCAACGTCCTGACTTTC.

This chain links TRBV20-1 with TRBJ2-5; D gene uncertain. Trimming took off 4 bases at V and 5 bases at J, with 17 bases between the two ends. The CDR3 spans 14 residues. The germline gives CDR1 DFQATT, CDR2 SNEGSKA (reference sequence). The chain's CDR3 is CSATSPPTGETQYF. CDR3 in DNA: TGCAGTGCTACAAGCCCCCCGACTGGGGAGACCCAGTACTTC.

Only one count was recorded for this clonotype. The chain is built from TRBV19 and TRBJ2-5; 9 bases line up with TRBD1. Per germline, CDR1 LNHDA and CDR2 SQIVND (reference sequence). The CDR3 extends over 15 amino acids. The trim removed 6 bases at V and 2 bases at J, leaving 7 bases unmatched. Written as DNA, the CDR3 is TGTGCCAGTAGACCGGGACAGGGTCGGCAAGAGACCCAGTACTTC. Its protein is CASRPGQGRQETQYF.

The chain recombines TRBV20-1 with TRBJ1-5; TRBD1 agrees at 7 bases. The germline V gene has CDR1 DFQATT and CDR2 SNEGSKA (reference sequence). Trimming at V came to 0 bases and at J to 4 bases, leaving 6 bases not matched to a gene. The CDR3 sequence is 15 residues long. Here the CDR3 reads CSARDYRGGNQPQHF. The CDR3 bases are TGCAGTGCTAGAGACTACAGGGGAGGAAATCAGCCCCAGCATTTT.

This chain joins TRBV9 and TRBJ2-2; 11 bases align to TRBD1. This CDR3 region has 17 residues. Germline CDR1 reads SGDLS; CDR2 reads YYNGEE. V was pared by 4 bases and J by 4 bases, with 9 bases of the junction left unmatched. The chain's CDR3 is CASSQNGQGAGTGELFF. The CDR3 DNA reads as TGTGCCAGCAGCCAAAACGGACAGGGGGCGGGCACCGGGGAGCTGTTTTTT.

This clonotype was detected a few times. This chain joins TRBV7-9 and TRBJ1-2; 9 bases fit TRBD1. This CDR3 is built from 14 residues. The ends lost 4 bases at V and 8 bases at J; junction bases unmatched: 8. Germline CDR1 reads SEHNR; CDR2 reads FQNEAQ (reference sequence). The CDR3 DNA follows: TGTGCCAGCAGCTACCGGGACAGGGACGTAGGCTACACCTTC. This translates into CASSYRDRDVGYTF.

The chain is built from TRBV7-9 and TRBJ2-7; possible D gene TRBD2, 6 bases. Trimming stripped 5 bases from V and 5 bases from J, with 19 bases between. This CDR3 comprises 15 residues. Germline V gene lookup returns CDR1 SEHNR and CDR2 FQNEAQ (reference sequence). CDR3 protein: CASSRYPSVVDEQYF. The CDR3 DNA is TGTGCCAGCAGCAGATATCCTAGCGTAGTAGACGAGCAGTACTTC.

This clonotype was seen a few times. This rearrangement joins TRBV7-9 to TRBJ2-3, with D possibly TRBD1 on 6 matching bases. Germline V CDR1 and CDR2: SEHNR, FQNEAQ (reference sequence). The CDR3 totals 14 residues. The V end lost 5 bases, the J end lost 4 bases, and 13 bases lay between the germline ends. This CDR3 is CASSPQGHADTQYF. For the CDR3, the DNA is TGTGCCAGCAGCCCCCAGGGGCATGCAGATACGCAGTATTTT.

This clonotype qualifies as medium-sized. The chain is built from TRBV6-1 and TRBJ1-5; 8 bases line up with TRBD1. From germline, CDR1 is MNHNS and CDR2 SASEGT. The CDR3 contains 14 residues. Germline trimming cut 5 bases from V and 1 base from J; bases unmatched to any gene: 1. The DNA for the CDR3 is TGTGCCAGCAGTCGACAGGGGAGCAATCAGCCCCAGCATTTT. As protein: CASSRQGSNQPQHF.